The T cell receptor (beta chain) under discussion was sequenced for a study of T cells after yellow fever vaccination. TCRdb redid the calling of the 5' RACE reads with MiXCR, one entry per CDR3 protein. The repertoire consists of some 300,000 distinct CDR3 sequences, with about 10% occurring once and the leading ten covering approximately 3%. Germline values: CDR1 SEHNR, CDR2 FQNEAQ (reference sequence). The CDR3 covers 14 residues. V lost 3 bases and J lost 1, with 10 bases in between. This chain joins TRBV7-9 and TRBJ2-7; tentative D call: TRBD1 (5 bases). This TCR came from a man aged 18 to 30 who received the YFV17D yellow fever vaccine. This specimen was CD4+ T cells sorted from PBMCs, taken 45 days after the yellow fever booster vaccination. The CDR3 protein is CASSFAQGSYEQYV. CDR3 sequence (DNA): TGTGCCAGCAGCTTCGCCCAGGGTTCCTACGAGCAGTACGTC.